This T cell receptor beta chain is drawn from a study of T cell responses to AZD1222 COVID-19 vaccine. The repertoire was sequenced with immunoSEQ multiplex PCR; TCRdb's copy has only in-frame clones and lacks some. This sample yields roughly 120,000 clones, of which 70% to 90% are seen a single time; roughly 4.3% belongs to the top ten. The CDR3 is 14 residues long. CDR1 is SGHKS and CDR2 is YYEKEE in the germline V gene (reference sequence). V was cut by 0 bases and J by 5 bases, with 11 bases left in between. Remarks on this clone: Its cognate antigen is unknown.

The study's findings and limits: After two AZD1222 doses, spike-specific TCR breadth and depth rose versus day 0. Donors were largely white British and mainly female; clonal diversity was possibly underestimated. Just five to seven people given AZD1222 tested seropositive at baseline.

The specimen comprised peripheral blood, sampled on day 0 of MenACWY control vaccination. This rearrangement joins TRBV5-5 to TRBJ2-5; D might be TRBD2 (6 bases). This receptor was identified in an adult in good health. Here the CDR3 DNA reads TGTGCCAGCAGCTTGGGGAGTCGGGGGGAGACCCAGTACTTC. Translation gives CASSLGSRGETQYF.